These 10 T cell receptor beta chains share one sample of origin, sequenced in a study of shared clonotypes between healthy human individuals. This table comes from immunoSEQ multiplex PCR, and its TCRdb copy is limited to in-frame clones, with some not included. The data contain 2 million to 3 million clones, approximately 90% of them seen just once; the ten biggest clones take up around 0.14%. Sequencing was carried out using naive CD4+ T cells sorted from blood. This sample's subset: CD45RA+ positively selected. The receptors were gathered from a man aged 18-30 years in good health.

V and J are TRBV25-1 and TRBJ2-1, with 8 bases that match TRBD2. Per germline, CDR1 MGHDK and CDR2 SYGVNS. V lost 3 bases and J lost 6; bases outside the gene matches: 10. The CDR3 contains 16 residues. In DNA, the CDR3 is TGTGCCAGCAGTGATTTACTGACCGGACTAGCCAATGAGCAGTTCTTC. Protein: CASSDLLTGLANEQFF.

The chain carries TRBV30 and TRBJ2-1; 7 positions match TRBD2. Germline lookup yields CDR1 GTSNPN and CDR2 SVGIG (reference sequence). J was trimmed by 9 bases and V by 5 bases; bases with no gene match: 13. The CDR3 has 14 amino acids. The DNA for the CDR3 is TGTGCCTGGTCACGGGGGGACTCTGGGAGTGAGCAGTTCTTC. This codes for CAWSRGDSGSEQFF.

V and J are TRBV5-4 and TRBJ1-2; D is unresolved. The germline gives CDR1 SGHNT, CDR2 YYREEE (reference sequence). The CDR3 extends over 14 amino acids. Between the trimmed V and J ends, which lost 0 bases and 3 bases, there was a span of 9 bases. The CDR3 DNA is TGTGCCAGCAGCTTGGGTGGGGTGGACTATGGCTACACCTTC. Encoded protein: CASSLGGVDYGYTF.

The gene calls are TRBV4-3 and TRBJ1-1, with TRBD1 matching 7 bases. With V trimmed by 1 base and J by 3 bases, 5 bases remained unmatched. The length of the CDR3 is 15 residues. Per the germline V gene, CDR1 is LGHNA and CDR2 is YSLEER. CDR3 nucleotides: TGCGCCAGCAGCCAAGGTGGCAGGGGGGACACTGAAGCTTTCTTT. Its protein product is CASSQGGRGDTEAFF.

The chain has TRBV30 and TRBJ2-5; 11 positions match TRBD2. Per germline, CDR1 GTSNPN and CDR2 SVGIG (reference sequence). The CDR3 is 14 residues long. With V trimmed by 3 bases and J by 4 bases, 4 bases remained unmatched. The CDR3: CAWRLAGAGETQYF. CDR3 nucleotides: TGTGCCTGGAGACTAGCGGGAGCCGGAGAGACCCAGTACTTC.

The chain couples TRBV19 to TRBJ2-1; TRBD2 agrees at 10 bases. Germline loops: CDR1 LNHDA, CDR2 SQIVND (reference sequence). The CDR3 covers 15 residues. V lost 4 bases, J lost 0 bases, and 0 bases stayed unmatched. The CDR3 coding sequence is TGTGCCAGTAGTACTAGCGGGAGCTCCTACAATGAGCAGTTCTTC. This translates into CASSTSGSSYNEQFF. Full variable domain (rest looked up from reference TRBV19 and TRBJ2-1): DGGITQSPKYLFRKEGQNVTLSCEQNLNHDAMYWYRQDPGQGLRLIYYSQIVNDFQKGDIAEGYSVSREKKESFPLTVTSAQKNPTAFYLCASSTSGSSYNEQFFGPGTRLTVL.

The chain links TRBV5-6 to TRBJ2-7; D is undetermined. Trimming removed 3 bases at V and 3 bases at J, with 28 bases between. This CDR3 is 19 amino acids long. The germline V gene encodes CDR1 SGHDT and CDR2 YYEEEE. The DNA for the CDR3 is TGTGCCAGCAGCTCGGCATTGTTTTCTAGTCCCCTTCTAGTCTACGAGCAGTACTTC. Protein: CASSSALFSSPLLVYEQYF.

Comments on this clone: Other DNA sequences of this sample code for an identical CDR3. The chain has TRBV7-2 and TRBJ2-7; 9 positions match TRBD2. The CDR3 totals 14 residues. Germline V gives CDR1 SGHTA, CDR2 FQGNSA. V shed 3 bases, J shed 1 base, and the junction held 1 base outside the gene matches. The CDR3 protein is CASSFSGSSYEQYF. The CDR3 DNA sequence: TGTGCCAGCAGCTTTAGCGGGAGTTCCTACGAGCAGTACTTC.

This chain uses TRBV4-2 with TRBJ2-4, with D tentatively TRBD1 (5 bases). CDR1 is LGHNA and CDR2 is YNFKEQ in the germline V gene. The V end was cut by 4 bases, the J end by 2 bases, with 6 bases between. The CDR3 is 13 amino acids. As DNA, the CDR3 is TGTGCCAGCAGCCTGGACACCAAAAACATTCAGTACTTC. Residues: CASSLDTKNIQYF.

J is TRBJ1-5 and V is TRBV7-9; D may be TRBD1 (6 bases). The CDR3 spans 17 residues. Between the trimmed V and J ends, which lost 2 bases and 1 base, there was a span of 15 bases. Germline V gene lookup returns CDR1 SEHNR and CDR2 FQNEAQ (reference sequence). In DNA form, the CDR3 reads TGTGCCAGCAGCTTAAATCCAATCGGACAGAGCAATCAGCCCCAGCATTTT. Protein sequence: CASSLNPIGQSNQPQHF.